This T cell receptor (beta chain) was observed in a study of blood T cell repertoires in COVID-19. For the study at large: T cells, B-cell-depleted T cells, or PBMCs provided the cDNA or gDNA that served as material.

The ends were cut back, 4 bases at V and 5 bases at J, with 17 bases in the middle. Germline CDR1 is KGHSH and CDR2 is LQKENI. The CDR3 has 16 residues. TCRdb's table, derived via immunoSEQ multiplex PCR, lists solely in-frame clones and lacks some. Of about 120,000 clones in the sample, roughly nine tenths are singletons; the top ten hold around 30%. The chain has TRBV18 and TRBJ2-2; possible D gene TRBD1, 5 bases. The sequenced sample was peripheral blood. The receptor was derived from a man between 65 and 80 years old with active or convalescent COVID-19. The CDR3 here is CASSLTQQGSTGELFF. In DNA, the CDR3 is TGTGCCAGCTCACTGACCCAGCAGGGAAGTACCGGGGAGCTGTTTTTT.